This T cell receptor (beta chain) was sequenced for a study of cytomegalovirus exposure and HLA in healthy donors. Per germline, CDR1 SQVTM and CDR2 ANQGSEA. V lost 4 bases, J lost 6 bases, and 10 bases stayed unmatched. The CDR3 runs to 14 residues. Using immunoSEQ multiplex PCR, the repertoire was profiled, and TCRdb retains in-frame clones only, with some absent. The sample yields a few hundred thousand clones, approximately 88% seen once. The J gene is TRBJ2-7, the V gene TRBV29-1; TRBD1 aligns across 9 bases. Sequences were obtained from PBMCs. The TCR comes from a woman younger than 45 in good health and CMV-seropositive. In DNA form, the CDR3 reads TGCAGCGTTGGGACGAGGACAGGGGTCGGCGAGCAGTACTTC. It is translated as CSVGTRTGVGEQYF.